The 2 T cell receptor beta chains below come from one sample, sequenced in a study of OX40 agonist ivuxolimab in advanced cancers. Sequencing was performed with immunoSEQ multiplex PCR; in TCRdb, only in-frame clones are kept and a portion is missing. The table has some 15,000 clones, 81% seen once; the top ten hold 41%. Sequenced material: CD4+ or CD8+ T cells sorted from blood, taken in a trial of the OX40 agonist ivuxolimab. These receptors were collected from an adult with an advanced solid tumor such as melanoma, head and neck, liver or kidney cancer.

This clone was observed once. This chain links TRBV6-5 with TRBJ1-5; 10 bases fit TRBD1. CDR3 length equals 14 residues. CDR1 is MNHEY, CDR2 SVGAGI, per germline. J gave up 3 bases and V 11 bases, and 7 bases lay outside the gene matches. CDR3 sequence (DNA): TGTGCCTGTGGGGACAGGGGCTTCAATCAGCCCCAGCATTTT. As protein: CACGDRGFNQPQHF.

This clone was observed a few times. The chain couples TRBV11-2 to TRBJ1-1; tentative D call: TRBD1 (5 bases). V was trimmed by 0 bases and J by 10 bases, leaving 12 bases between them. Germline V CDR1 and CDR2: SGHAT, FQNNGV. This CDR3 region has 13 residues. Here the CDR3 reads CASSLEGDRGAFF. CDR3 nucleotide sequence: TGTGCCAGCAGCTTAGAAGGGGACCGGGGAGCTTTCTTT.